The entry below describes one T cell receptor (beta chain). This specimen comes from a study of blood T cell repertoires in COVID-19. Study-wide context: The study drew acute and convalescent COVID-19 samples from the United States, Italy and Spain. PBMCs, B-cell-depleted T cells, or T cells provided the cDNA or gDNA that made up the material.

The ends lost 7 bases at V and 6 bases at J; junction bases unmatched: 11. Per the germline V gene, CDR1 is WSHSY and CDR2 is SAAADI. This CDR3 is 15 amino acids long. Methods used by the authors: It was from reference gene primer amplification that nucleated cell counts were estimated. TCRdb keeps only in-frame clones here, not all; method: immunoSEQ multiplex PCR. Clonal size and the V and J genes are those of that table, whereas D and trimming came from the DNA. The sample yields tens of thousands of clones, around 85% seen once. Input material: peripheral blood. The rearrangement links TRBV10-2 to TRBJ2-2; 7 nucleotides align to TRBD2. The TCR sequence derives from a woman aged 80 or over with acute or convalescent COVID-19. CDR3 in DNA: TGCGCCAGCAAAGAGCGGGGAGAGGTCGCCGGGGAGCTGTTTTTT. It is translated as CASKERGEVAGELFF.